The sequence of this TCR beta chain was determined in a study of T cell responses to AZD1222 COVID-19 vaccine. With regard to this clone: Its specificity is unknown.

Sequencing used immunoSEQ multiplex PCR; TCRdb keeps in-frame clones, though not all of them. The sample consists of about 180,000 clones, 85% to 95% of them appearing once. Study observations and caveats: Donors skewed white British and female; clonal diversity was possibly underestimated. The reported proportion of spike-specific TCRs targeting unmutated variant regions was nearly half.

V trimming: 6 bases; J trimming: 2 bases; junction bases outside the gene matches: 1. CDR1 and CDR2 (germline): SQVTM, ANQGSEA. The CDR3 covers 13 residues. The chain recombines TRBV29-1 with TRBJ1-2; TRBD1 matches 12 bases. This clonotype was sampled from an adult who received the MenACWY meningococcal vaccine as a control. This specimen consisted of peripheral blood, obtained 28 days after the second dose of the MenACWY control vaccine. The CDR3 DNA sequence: TGCAGCGTGGGACAGGGGGCCAACTATGGCTACACCTTC. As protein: CSVGQGANYGYTF.